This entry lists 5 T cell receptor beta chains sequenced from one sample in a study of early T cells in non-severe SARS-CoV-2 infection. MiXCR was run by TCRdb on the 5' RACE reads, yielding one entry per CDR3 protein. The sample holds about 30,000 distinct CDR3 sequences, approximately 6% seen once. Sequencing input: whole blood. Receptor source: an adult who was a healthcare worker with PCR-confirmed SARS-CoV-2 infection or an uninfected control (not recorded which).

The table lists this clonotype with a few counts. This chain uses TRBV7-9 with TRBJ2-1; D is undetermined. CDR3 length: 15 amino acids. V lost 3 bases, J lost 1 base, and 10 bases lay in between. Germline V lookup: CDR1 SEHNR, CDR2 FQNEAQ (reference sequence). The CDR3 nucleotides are TGTGCCAGCAGCTTCAGCCAGCCTTCCTACAATGAGCAGTTCTTC. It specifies CASSFSQPSYNEQFF. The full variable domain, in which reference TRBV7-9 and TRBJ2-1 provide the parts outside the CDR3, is DTGVSQNPRHKITKRGQNVTFRCDPISEHNRLYWYRQTLGQGPEFLTYFQNEAQLEKSRLLSDRFSAERPKGSFSTLEIQRTEQGDSAMYLCASSFSQPSYNEQFFGPGTRLTVL.

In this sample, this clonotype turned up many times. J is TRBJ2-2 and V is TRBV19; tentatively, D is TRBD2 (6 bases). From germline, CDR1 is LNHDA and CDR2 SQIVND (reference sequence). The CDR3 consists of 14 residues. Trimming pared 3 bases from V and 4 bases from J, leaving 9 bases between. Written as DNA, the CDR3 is TGTGCCAGTAGTATGGGACTCCTCACCGGGGAGCTGTTTTTT. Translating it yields CASSMGLLTGELFF.

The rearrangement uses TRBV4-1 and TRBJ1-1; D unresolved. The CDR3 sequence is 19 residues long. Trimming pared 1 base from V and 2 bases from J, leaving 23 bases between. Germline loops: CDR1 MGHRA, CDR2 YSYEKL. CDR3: CASSQVRVTESRPNTEAFF. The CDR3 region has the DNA TGCGCCAGCAGCCAAGTGAGAGTCACCGAAAGTCGCCCCAACACTGAAGCTTTCTTT.

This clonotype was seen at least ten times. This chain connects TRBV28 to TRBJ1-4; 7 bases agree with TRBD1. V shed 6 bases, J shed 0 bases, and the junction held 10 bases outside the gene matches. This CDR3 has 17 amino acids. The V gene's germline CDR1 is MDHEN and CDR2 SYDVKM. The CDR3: CASRTGQVASTNEKLFF. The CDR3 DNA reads TGTGCCAGCAGAACAGGACAGGTGGCTTCAACTAATGAAAAACTGTTTTTT.

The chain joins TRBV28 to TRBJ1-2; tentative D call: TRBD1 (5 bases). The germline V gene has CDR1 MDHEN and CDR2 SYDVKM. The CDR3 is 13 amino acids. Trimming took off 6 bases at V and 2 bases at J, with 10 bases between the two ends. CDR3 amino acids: CASSRGTNYGYTF. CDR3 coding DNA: TGTGCCAGCAGCCGAGGGACCAACTATGGCTACACCTTC.